The next 30 T cell receptor beta chains were all read from a single sample in a study of cytomegalovirus exposure and HLA in healthy donors. The primer mix had 60 Vbeta and 13 Jbeta primers. The method was immunoSEQ multiplex PCR; TCRdb's version includes in-frame clones alone and lacks a portion of them. The top ten clones hold approximately 30% of a sample with around 120,000 clones, under 80% of them seen once. Sequenced input: PBMCs. The receptors originated from a man aged 60 to 69 in good health and CMV-seropositive.

The table lists this clone with a few counts. V usage is TRBV6-1 and J usage is TRBJ1-2; TRBD1 is a possible D gene (6 bases). The CDR3 runs 15 residues. Germline-derived CDR1 and CDR2 are MNHNS and SASEGT. Trimming removed 0 bases from V and 8 bases from J, with 16 bases in between. The CDR3 here is CASSEAKTGAKGYTF. The CDR3 nucleotides are TGTGCCAGCAGTGAAGCCAAGACAGGCGCAAAAGGCTACACCTTC.

The gene calls are TRBV28 and TRBJ2-1; 8 nucleotides line up with TRBD1. The CDR3 contains 15 residues. In germline, CDR1 is MDHEN, CDR2 SYDVKM. V was clipped by 4 bases and J by 1 base; unmatched bases: 3. The CDR3 DNA reads TGTGCCAGCAGTTCGGACAGGGATTCCTACAATGAGCAGTTCTTC. Translating it yields CASSSDRDSYNEQFF.

This chain connects TRBV7-3 to TRBJ1-5, with D perhaps TRBD1 (5 bases). V lost 5 bases and J lost 1, with 9 bases in between. This CDR3 comprises 14 residues. The germline CDR1 and CDR2 sequences are SGHTA and FQGTGA. The CDR3 loop is CASSRGLSNQPQHF. CDR3 in DNA: TGTGCCAGCAGCCGGGGACTGAGCAATCAGCCCCAGCATTTT.

This clone has a handful of counts. The chain has TRBV5-6 and TRBJ2-1, with TRBD2 matching 8 bases. V was clipped by 2 bases and J by 5 bases; unmatched bases: 6. From germline, CDR1 is SGHDT and CDR2 YYEEEE. The length of the CDR3 is 15 residues. Written as DNA, the CDR3 is TGTGCCAGCAGCTTCGGGACTAGAGGTAACAATGAGCAGTTCTTC. Amino acids: CASSFGTRGNNEQFF.

This clone has a handful of counts. V and J are TRBV11-3 and TRBJ2-1; D is ambiguous. CDR3 size: 15 residues. Trimming took off 0 bases at V and 0 bases at J, with 6 bases between the two ends. Germline lookup yields CDR1 SGHNT and CDR2 YENEEA. CDR3 protein: CASSLEMSSYNEQFF. The CDR3 region has the DNA TGTGCCAGCAGCTTAGAGATGAGCTCCTACAATGAGCAGTTCTTC.

J is TRBJ1-5 and V is TRBV28; a possible D gene is TRBD1 (5 bases). CDR1 MDHEN and CDR2 SYDVKM come from the germline V gene. CDR3 length: 12 amino acids. Trimming pared 6 bases from V and 6 bases from J, leaving 9 bases between. The CDR3 bases are TGTGCCAGCAGAATAGGGGTTCAGCCCCAGCATTTT. It codes for CASRIGVQPQHF. Looking up the rest from reference TRBV28 and TRBJ1-5 gives the full variable domain: DVKVTQSSRYLVKRTGEKVFLECVQDMDHENMFWYRQDPGLGLRLIYFSYDVKMKEKGDIPEGYSVSREKKERFSLILESASTNQTSMYLCASRIGVQPQHFGDGTRLSIL.

This clone was seen more than once but under ten times. J is TRBJ2-6 and V is TRBV5-4; D is ambiguous. The CDR3 spans 16 residues. Germline V CDR1 and CDR2: SGHNT, YYREEE (reference sequence). Trimming stripped 0 bases from V and 2 bases from J, with 9 bases between. The CDR3 sequence is CASSLDGHTGANVLTF. The DNA for the CDR3 is TGTGCCAGCAGCTTGGATGGGCACACTGGGGCCAACGTCCTGACTTTC.

The chain joins TRBV5-1 to TRBJ1-6; TRBD1 aligns across 8 bases. There are 16 residues in the CDR3. The V segment lost 4 bases and the J segment 4 bases; nucleotides outside the gene matches: 7. Per germline, CDR1 SGHRS and CDR2 YFSETQ. CDR3 nucleotides: TGCGCCAGCAGCGCAACCCGGGACAGGTATAATTCACCCCTCCACTTT. It translates to CASSATRDRYNSPLHF.

The rearrangement joins TRBV5-1 to TRBJ2-6; tentatively, D is TRBD2 (6 bases). The CDR3 runs to 15 residues. The V end was cut by 0 bases, the J end by 2 bases, with 6 bases between. Germline values: CDR1 SGHRS, CDR2 YFSETQ. Here the CDR3 DNA reads TGCGCCAGCAGCTTGGGGGGGGCTGGGGCCAACGTCCTGACTTTC. It codes for CASSLGGAGANVLTF.

Of note for this clone: This CDR3 is also generated by other DNA sequences in the sample. This chain links TRBV9 with TRBJ2-7; 8 bases agree with TRBD2. Germline CDR1 SGDLS, CDR2 YYNGEE. The CDR3 totals 12 residues. The trim removed 4 bases at V and 6 bases at J, leaving 3 bases unmatched. The CDR3 loop is CASSPGGGEQYF. In DNA, the CDR3 is TGTGCCAGCAGCCCGGGGGGGGGCGAGCAGTACTTC.

The chain carries TRBV5-1 and TRBJ2-1, with D possibly being TRBD2 (5 bases). This CDR3 has 12 amino acids. Germline V CDR1 and CDR2: SGHRS, YFSETQ. Trimming left V 2 bases short and J 8 bases short, with 8 bases between. The CDR3 nucleotides are TGCGCCAGCAGCTTTAGCGAGGATGAGCAGTTCTTC. Its translation is CASSFSEDEQFF.

The V and J genes are TRBV6-1 and TRBJ2-7; no firm D call. The CDR3 loop spans 11 amino acids. Germline V CDR1 and CDR2: MNHNS, SASEGT. Deletions cut 6 bases from V and 4 bases from J, with 7 bases between. The CDR3 reads CASSPLYEQYF. The CDR3 DNA reads as TGTGCCAGCAGCCCCCTGTACGAGCAGTACTTC.

The V call is TRBV19, the J call TRBJ2-7; no reliable D call. The V and J ends lost 3 bases and 0 bases respectively, with 9 bases between them. Germline lookup yields CDR1 LNHDA and CDR2 SQIVND (reference sequence). The CDR3 is 14 amino acids. The CDR3 DNA is TGTGCCAGTAGTATCTTGCCGGGCTCCTACGAGCAGTACTTC. Its translation is CASSILPGSYEQYF.

The chain carries TRBV7-2 and TRBJ2-5; 7 bases are a match to TRBD2. This CDR3 is built from 14 residues. Trimming cost V 5 bases and J 3 bases; bases outside gene matches: 6. Germline CDR1 is SGHTA and CDR2 is FQGNSA. The CDR3 is CASSPGRAKETQYF. In nucleotides, the CDR3 is TGTGCCAGCAGCCCAGGGAGGGCGAAAGAGACCCAGTACTTC.

The chain joins TRBV6-5 to TRBJ2-7, with D perhaps TRBD1 (5 bases). Germline CDR1 is MNHEY and CDR2 is SVGAGI. Trimming took 4 bases from V and 3 from J, leaving 10 bases between them. CDR3 length: 13 amino acids. DNA of the CDR3: TGTGCCAGCAGTTTACAGGTGAACTACGAGCAGTACTTC. Translated: CASSLQVNYEQYF.

The gene calls are TRBV18 and TRBJ2-1; 9 bases align to TRBD1. Per the germline V gene, CDR1 is KGHSH and CDR2 is LQKENI. V dropped 3 bases and J dropped 9; count of bases not matched to a gene: 6. The CDR3 extends over 14 amino acids. The CDR3 region has the DNA TGTGCCAGCTCACCTACAGGGGGCGGGAGTGAGCAGTTCTTC. Amino acid sequence: CASSPTGGGSEQFF.

The V call is TRBV7-9, the J call TRBJ1-3; tentatively, D is TRBD1 (6 bases). V lost 3 bases and J lost 1, with 16 bases in between. Germline CDR1 and CDR2: SEHNR and FQNEAQ (reference sequence). This CDR3 is built from 17 residues. The CDR3: CASSFAGARVSGNTIYF. Written as DNA, the CDR3 is TGTGCCAGCAGCTTTGCAGGGGCGAGGGTGTCTGGAAACACCATATATTTT.

V is TRBV11-2 and J is TRBJ2-1, with D maybe TRBD2 (5 bases). Trimming pared 4 bases from V and 5 bases from J, leaving 12 bases between. The CDR3 totals 14 residues. Germline values: CDR1 SGHAT, CDR2 FQNNGV. This chain's CDR3 is CASSSRGSHNEQFF. The DNA for the CDR3 is TGTGCCAGCAGCTCGAGAGGGTCACACAATGAGCAGTTCTTC.

The V call is TRBV5-1, the J call TRBJ2-1, with 9 bases identical to TRBD2. The J segment lost 2 bases and the V segment lost 0 bases, leaving 18 bases of the junction unmatched. The CDR3 runs to 21 residues. The germline gives CDR1 SGHRS, CDR2 YFSETQ. Here the CDR3 DNA reads TGCGCCAGCAGCTTGGCCTCCGCGGGACTAGCTGGGAGTTTGGCCTACAATGAGCAGTTCTTC. This gives the protein CASSLASAGLAGSLAYNEQFF. Filled out from reference TRBV5-1 and TRBJ2-1, the complete variable domain reads KAGVTQTPRYLIKTRGQQVTLSCSPISGHRSVSWYQQTPGQGLQFLFEYFSETQRNKGNFPGRFSGRQFSNSRSEMNVSTLELGDSALYLCASSLASAGLAGSLAYNEQFFGPGTRLTVL.

A few counts support this clone. V gene TRBV19 combines with J gene TRBJ1-5; D might be TRBD1 (6 bases). This CDR3 has 14 amino acids. Trimming shortened V by 2 bases and J by 5 bases, and 10 bases separated the two germline ends. Germline V lookup: CDR1 LNHDA, CDR2 SQIVND (reference sequence). This CDR3 reads CASSIRGRDQPQHF. CDR3 in DNA: TGTGCCAGTAGTATAAGGGGGAGGGATCAGCCCCAGCATTTT.

V gene TRBV2 combines with J gene TRBJ1-4; no clear D. V dropped 6 bases and J dropped 8 bases, with 13 bases sitting between them. This CDR3 comprises 13 residues. Germline loops: CDR1 SNHLY, CDR2 FYNNEI. CDR3 bases: TGTGCCAGCAGCGCTGAGGGCGGGGAAAAACTGTTTTTT. Translated, it gives CASSAEGGEKLFF. The entire variable domain, with the rest obtained from reference TRBV2 and TRBJ1-4, is as follows: EPEVTQTPSHQVTQMGQEVILRCVPISNHLYFYWYRQILGQKVEFLVSFYNNEISEKSEIFDDQFSVERPDGSNFTLKIRSTKLEDSAMYFCASSAEGGEKLFFGSGTQLSVL.

This clone appeared a single time. The chain links TRBV2 to TRBJ2-1; 8 positions match TRBD2. V lost 7 bases to trimming and J lost 1 base; unmatched junction nucleotides: 6. Germline V lookup: CDR1 SNHLY, CDR2 FYNNEI. The CDR3 runs to 15 residues. The CDR3 loop reads CASIQRELSYNEQFF. The CDR3, as DNA: TGTGCCAGCATCCAGCGGGAGTTATCCTACAATGAGCAGTTCTTC.

This rearrangement joins TRBV2 to TRBJ1-2; a weak D match, TRBD1 (5 bases). CDR3 length: 16 amino acids. Trimming left V 4 bases short and J 7 bases short, with 22 bases between. Germline V gene sequence: CDR1 SNHLY, CDR2 FYNNEI. The CDR3 loop is CASSVEGGTASSGYTF. The CDR3 DNA reads as TGTGCCAGCAGTGTGGAGGGTGGGACGGCCTCAAGTGGCTACACCTTC.

The chain is built from TRBV30 and TRBJ1-3, with TRBD1 identical over 9 bases. Per germline, CDR1 GTSNPN and CDR2 SVGIG (reference sequence). V dropped 3 bases and J dropped 7; count of bases not matched to a gene: 13. This CDR3 contains 16 residues. CDR3 residues: CAWSKPGQGRGNTIYF. The CDR3 DNA is TGTGCCTGGAGCAAACCGGGACAGGGTCGAGGGAACACCATATATTTT.

The rearrangement uses TRBV6-1 and TRBJ1-5; the D is unclear. Trimming pared 7 bases from V and 3 bases from J, leaving 16 bases between. This CDR3 contains 15 residues. CDR1 and CDR2 from the germline V gene are MNHNS and SASEGT. The CDR3 DNA follows: TGTGCCAGCATAGGAGGAGGTGGTGTCAATCAGCCCCAGCATTTT. It is translated as CASIGGGGVNQPQHF.

The V call is TRBV2, the J call TRBJ1-5, with D possibly matching TRBD1 (6 bases). Germline CDR1 is SNHLY and CDR2 is FYNNEI. Trimming removed 6 bases from V and 0 bases from J, with 12 bases in between. The CDR3 runs to 15 residues. In DNA, the CDR3 is TGTGCCAGCAGACTCCGGGACATTAGCAATCAGCCCCAGCATTTT. Protein: CASRLRDISNQPQHF.

This clone was seen once. The chain has TRBV5-5 and TRBJ1-1; no firm D call. This CDR3 is built from 13 residues. Germline loops: CDR1 SGHKS, CDR2 YYEKEE (reference sequence). V was trimmed by 6 bases and J by 4 bases, leaving 13 bases between them. The CDR3 nucleotides read TGTGCCAGCACCCTAAACAGCCTCACTGAAGCTTTCTTT. Encoded protein: CASTLNSLTEAFF.

This clone was seen a single time. The chain recombines TRBV19 with TRBJ1-6, with no clear D. This CDR3 is 16 amino acids long. The germline V and J ends were trimmed by 4 bases and 5 bases, with 15 bases remaining between them. CDR1 is LNHDA, CDR2 SQIVND, per germline (reference sequence). The CDR3 loop reads CASSTPSGKNNSPLHF. The CDR3 DNA reads as TGTGCCAGTAGTACGCCCTCGGGGAAGAATAATTCACCCCTCCACTTT.

This clone was seen a handful of times. V is TRBV29-1 and J is TRBJ1-2, with D hard to call. The CDR3 runs to 12 residues. The V gene's germline CDR1 is SQVTM and CDR2 ANQGSEA. Trimming cost V 6 bases and J 7 bases, with 15 bases left between them. CDR3 residues: CSVAAVHGGYTF. CDR3 DNA sequence: TGCAGCGTGGCTGCGGTTCATGGTGGCTACACCTTC.

The rearrangement links TRBV29-1 to TRBJ2-5; 8 bases are a match to TRBD1. The J segment lost 1 base and the V segment lost 6 bases, leaving 10 bases of the junction unmatched. The germline V gene encodes CDR1 SQVTM and CDR2 ANQGSEA. The length of the CDR3 is 15 residues. CDR3 nucleotides: TGCAGCGTCCTCGGACAGGGCGCAGGCCAAGAGACCCAGTACTTC. Protein sequence: CSVLGQGAGQETQYF.